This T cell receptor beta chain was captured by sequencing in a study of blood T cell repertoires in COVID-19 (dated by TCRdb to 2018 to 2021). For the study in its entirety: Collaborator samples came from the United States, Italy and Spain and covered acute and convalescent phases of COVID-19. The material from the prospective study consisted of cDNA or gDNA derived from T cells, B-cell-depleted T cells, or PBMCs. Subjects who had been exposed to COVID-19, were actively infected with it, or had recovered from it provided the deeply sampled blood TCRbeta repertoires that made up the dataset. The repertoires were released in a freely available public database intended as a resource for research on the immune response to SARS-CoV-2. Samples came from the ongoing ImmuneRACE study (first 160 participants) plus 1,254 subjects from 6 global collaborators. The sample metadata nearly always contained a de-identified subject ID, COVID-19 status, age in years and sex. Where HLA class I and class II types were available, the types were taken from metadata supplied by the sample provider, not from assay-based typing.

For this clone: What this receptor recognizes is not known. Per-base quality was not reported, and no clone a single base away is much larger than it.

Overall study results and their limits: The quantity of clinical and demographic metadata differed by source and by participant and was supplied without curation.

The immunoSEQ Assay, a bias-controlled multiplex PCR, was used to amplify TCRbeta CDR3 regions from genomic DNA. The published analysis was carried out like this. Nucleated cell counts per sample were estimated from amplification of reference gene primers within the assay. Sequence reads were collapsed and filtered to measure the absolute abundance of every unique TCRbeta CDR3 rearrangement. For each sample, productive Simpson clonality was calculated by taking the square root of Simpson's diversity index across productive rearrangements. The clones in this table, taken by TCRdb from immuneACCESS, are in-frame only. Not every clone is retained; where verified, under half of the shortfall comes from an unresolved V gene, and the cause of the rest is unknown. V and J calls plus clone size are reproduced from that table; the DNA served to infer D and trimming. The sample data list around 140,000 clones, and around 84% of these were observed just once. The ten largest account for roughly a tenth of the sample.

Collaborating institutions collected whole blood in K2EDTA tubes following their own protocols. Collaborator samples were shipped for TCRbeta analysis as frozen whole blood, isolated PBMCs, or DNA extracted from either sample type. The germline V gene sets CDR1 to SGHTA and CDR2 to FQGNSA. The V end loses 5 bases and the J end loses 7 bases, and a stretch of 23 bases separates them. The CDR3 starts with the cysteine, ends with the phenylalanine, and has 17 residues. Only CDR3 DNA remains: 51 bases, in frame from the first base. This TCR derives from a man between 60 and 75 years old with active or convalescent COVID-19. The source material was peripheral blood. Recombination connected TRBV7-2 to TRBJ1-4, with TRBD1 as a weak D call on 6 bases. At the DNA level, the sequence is TGTGCCAGCAGCAAGGGGGGGGGATTGAGATTAAGTGAAAAACTGTTTTTT. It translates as CASSKGGGLRLSEKLFF.